The 10 T cell receptor beta chains in this list originate from one sample, sequenced in a study of T cells in tuberculosis (dated by TCRdb to 2017 to 2018). Library creation used the immunoSEQ multiplex PCR assay. TCRdb took this table from immuneACCESS and kept in-frame rearrangements with V and J called. Such tables lack part of the clones; where checked against another copy, unresolved V genes explain under half of the gap, and the rest is unexplained. Recorded for this sample are tens of thousands of clones; roughly 90% of them occurred a single time. The ten largest clonotypes hold 2% to 2.5% of the sample. This sample's time point label indicates: new active TB diagnosis, blood taken before or within 7 days of starting treatment. The material sequenced was PBMCs, taken at tuberculosis diagnosis. The receptors were gathered from an adult with tuberculosis.

The genes are TRBV29-1 and TRBJ1-4, with unresolved D. The germline CDR1 and CDR2 sequences are SQVTM and ANQGSEA. The CDR3 sequence is 13 residues long. V was cut by 4 bases and J by 8 bases, with 14 bases left in between. The CDR3 coding sequence is TGCAGCGTTGGCTACGGGGTGGGGGAAAAACTGTTTTTT. Protein: CSVGYGVGEKLFF.

The chain combines TRBV19 with TRBJ1-1; possibly TRBD1 for D (6 bases). The V gene's germline CDR1 is LNHDA and CDR2 SQIVND (reference sequence). CDR3 length: 17 residues. V gave up 6 bases and J gave up 0 bases, with 20 bases separating them. The CDR3 region is CASRLQGSKALNTEAFF. The CDR3 nucleotides are TGTGCCAGTAGGTTACAGGGTTCCAAGGCCCTGAACACTGAAGCTTTCTTT. The full variable domain, in which reference TRBV19 and TRBJ1-1 provide the parts outside the CDR3, is DGGITQSPKYLFRKEGQNVTLSCEQNLNHDAMYWYRQDPGQGLRLIYYSQIVNDFQKGDIAEGYSVSREKKESFPLTVTSAQKNPTAFYLCASRLQGSKALNTEAFFGQGTRLTVV.

The chain employs TRBV9 and TRBJ2-3; 8 bases agree with TRBD2. This CDR3 region has 15 residues. Germline V gene lookup returns CDR1 SGDLS and CDR2 YYNGEE. V lost 7 bases to trimming and J lost 6 bases; unmatched junction nucleotides: 13. Here the CDR3 reads CASGRIAGSRDTQYF. The CDR3 region has the DNA TGTGCCAGCGGGAGAATAGCGGGGAGCAGGGATACGCAGTATTTT.

The chain links TRBV9 to TRBJ2-1; TRBD1 matches at 7 bases. The CDR3 is 16 residues long. CDR1 is SGDLS, CDR2 YYNGEE, per germline. V shed 3 bases, J shed 6 bases, and the junction held 12 bases outside the gene matches. The CDR3 coding sequence is TGTGCCAGCAGCGACCCTCCTGACAGGGTTATCAATGAGCAGTTCTTC. Amino acids: CASSDPPDRVINEQFF. Looking up the rest from reference TRBV9 and TRBJ2-1 gives the full variable domain: DSGVTQTPKHLITATGQRVTLRCSPRSGDLSVYWYQQSLDQGLQFLIQYYNGEERAKGNILERFSAQQFPDLHSELNLSSLELGDSALYFCASSDPPDRVINEQFFGPGTRLTVL.

A word on this clone: This may be a read error: a much more frequent sequence differs by one nucleotide. The chain couples TRBV6-1 to TRBJ2-3; 12 bases agree with TRBD2. V lost 3 bases to trimming and J lost 4 bases; unmatched junction nucleotides: 2. CDR1 and CDR2 from the germline V gene are MNHNS and SASEGT. The CDR3 totals 15 residues. CDR3 sequence (DNA): TGTGCCAGCAGTGATTCTAGCGGGGGGGCAGATACGCAGTATTTT. As protein: CASSDSSGGADTQYF.

This clone was seen just once. V gene TRBV28 combines with J gene TRBJ1-2; unclear D gene. Germline assignment: CDR1 MDHEN and CDR2 SYDVKM. Trimming left V 3 bases short and J 7 bases short, with 6 bases between. The CDR3 consists of 11 residues. The CDR3 DNA reads TGTGCCAGCAGTTTGGGGAGTGGCTACACCTTC. Translating gives CASSLGSGYTF.

V and J are TRBV6-1 and TRBJ1-6, with TRBD1 matching 9 bases. After removal of 6 bases from V and 10 bases from J, the junction contained 7 bases not matched to a gene. CDR1 and CDR2 from the germline V gene are MNHNS and SASEGT. The CDR3 loop spans 14 amino acids. The CDR3 sequence: CASSPGTGRSPLHF. The CDR3 DNA is TGTGCCAGCAGCCCCGGGACAGGGCGGTCACCCCTCCACTTT.

The chain recombines TRBV6-5 with TRBJ1-2, with 9 bases matching TRBD1. The germline gives CDR1 MNHEY, CDR2 SVGAGI. Losses at the gene ends were 6 bases for V and 2 bases for J; bases not matched to a gene: 7. This CDR3 is 15 amino acids long. The CDR3 DNA reads TGTGCCAGCAGATCGGGACAGGGCAGGAACTATGGCTACACCTTC. This sequence encodes CASRSGQGRNYGYTF.

The V call is TRBV14, the J call TRBJ1-2; 7 bases line up with TRBD1. The CDR3 consists of 19 residues. Germline V gene sequence: CDR1 SGHDN, CDR2 FVKESK. J gave up 3 bases and V 0 bases, and 16 bases lay outside the gene matches. The CDR3 sequence is CASSQDHPRQGREDYGYTF. CDR3 bases: TGTGCCAGCAGCCAAGATCATCCGAGACAGGGCAGGGAAGACTATGGCTACACCTTC.

The chain joins TRBV4-1 to TRBJ1-2, with 8 bases aligning to TRBD1. Trimming took 3 bases from V and 2 from J; bases not matched to a gene: 5. Germline loops: CDR1 MGHRA, CDR2 YSYEKL. The length of the CDR3 is 15 residues. The chain's CDR3 is CASSHGQGANYGYTF. The CDR3 DNA reads as TGCGCCAGCAGCCACGGACAGGGCGCCAACTATGGCTACACCTTC.